This section outlines one T cell receptor beta chain sequence together with its context. As handled by the study authors: The authors estimated nucleated cell counts from reference gene primer amplification. TCRdb's copy holds only in-frame clones and misses some; the assay was immunoSEQ multiplex PCR. V and J calls and clone size come straight from that table; D and trimming were deduced from the DNA. Among some 510,000 clones listed, around 89% were seen once. The CDR3 extends over 15 amino acids. CDR1 is LGHNA and CDR2 is YSLEER in the germline V gene. The ends lost 3 bases at V and 1 base at J; junction bases unmatched: 4. Participants were aged 18 to 89 years, lived in 25 or so US areas, and enrolled virtually. Cohort 3 donors were reported recovered after two negative PCRs, clearance, or symptom resolution. These data originate in a study of blood T cell repertoires in COVID-19. Overall study context: COVID-19 samples collected from the United States, Italy and Spain covered acute and convalescent phases.

The genes are TRBV4-3 and TRBJ1-1; TRBD1 matches at 8 bases. Sample: PBMCs or T cells enriched from blood (not recorded which). The sequence was collected from a woman aged 40 to 50 who had recovered from COVID-19. As DNA, the CDR3 is TGCGCCAGCAGCCACGGGCAGGGGGCGAACACTGAAGCTTTCTTT. It yields the protein CASSHGQGANTEAFF.